Listed below are T cell receptor beta chains from one sample, sequenced in a study of cytomegalovirus exposure and HLA in healthy donors. Profiled with immunoSEQ multiplex PCR; TCRdb holds only in-frame clones, not every one. Here the sample spans 90,000 to 95,000 clones, 78% being singletons. The sample comprised PBMCs. These receptors were obtained from a male donor in good health and CMV-seropositive. The CDR3 runs from the conserved cysteine through the conserved F or W. Fields, in order: J gene, V gene, CDR3 protein.

>TRBJ2-7|TRBV7-2
CASSLGLAGVLEQYF
>TRBJ1-2|TRBV27
CASSLSPPRVDGYTF
>TRBJ2-1|TRBV27
CASSLSGTSFYNEQFF
>TRBJ1-5|TRBV28
CASSELRSTGADNQPQHF
>TRBJ2-7|TRBV5-6
CASSLGGTPYEQYF
>TRBJ2-1|TRBV5-1
CASTISGGYNEQFF
>TRBJ1-5|TRBV12-2
CASRLPGGLQAQHF
>TRBJ2-2|TRBV30
CAWSVENAGELFF
>TRBJ2-3|TRBV7-4
CASSTSKTGSTDTQYF
>TRBJ2-5|TRBV7-9
CASSSVQGHQETQYF
>TRBJ1-1|TRBV9
CASSASPPGTNTEAFF
>TRBJ1-5|TRBV9
CASSPGTGGSGSQPQHF
>TRBJ1-4|TRBV27
CASSLQDPNEKLFF
>TRBJ1-6|TRBV30
CAWSVFPTGDNSPLHF
>-|TRBV7-2
CASSARKSYEQYF
>TRBJ2-1|TRBV18
CASSRPTGREKNEQFF
>TRBJ2-2|TRBV11-3
CASSLDGLAGATGELFF
>TRBJ2-7|TRBV29-1
CSVETGGEQYF
>TRBJ2-3|TRBV4-2
CASSPGTSGGARTDTQYF
>TRBJ2-7|TRBV18
CASSRERVGSYEQYF